The 25 T cell receptor beta chains below come from one sample, sequenced in a study of blood T cell repertoires in COVID-19. The repertoire was sequenced with immunoSEQ multiplex PCR; TCRdb's copy has only in-frame clones and lacks some. The profile shows roughly 200,000 clones, roughly 85% of them singletons. The sample taken for sequencing was PBMCs or T cells enriched from blood (not recorded which). The receptors shown here come from a man aged 40-49 years who had recovered from COVID-19.

This clone was recorded once. The chain combines TRBV5-4 with TRBJ2-1, with TRBD1 matching 7 bases. Germline V gene sequence: CDR1 SGHNT, CDR2 YYREEE (reference sequence). The CDR3 is 15 amino acids. The J segment lost 5 bases and the V segment lost 4 bases, leaving 9 bases of the junction unmatched. Here the CDR3 reads CASSGYRGADNEQFF. The CDR3 DNA follows: TGTGCCAGCAGCGGCTACAGGGGAGCAGACAATGAGCAGTTCTTC.

This clone was detected only once. This chain links TRBV7-2 with TRBJ2-7; D remains unclear. The germline V gene encodes CDR1 SGHTA and CDR2 FQGNSA. The germline V and J ends were trimmed by 2 bases and 0 bases, with 8 bases remaining between them. The CDR3 covers 14 residues. CDR3 in DNA: TGTGCCAGCAGCTTACGTACACGCTCCTACGAGCAGTACTTC. Amino acid sequence: CASSLRTRSYEQYF.

The genes are TRBV4-1 and TRBJ1-5; D is ambiguous. The CDR3 sequence is 16 residues long. Germline assignment: CDR1 MGHRA and CDR2 YSYEKL. V lost 4 bases and J lost 1, with 14 bases in between. The CDR3 region is CASSPYAGGSNQPQHF. For the CDR3, the DNA is TGCGCCAGCAGCCCTTACGCGGGCGGCAGCAATCAGCCCCAGCATTTT.

This chain links TRBV7-3 with TRBJ2-3; D call uncertain. The CDR3 runs 14 residues. The ends were cut back, 1 base at V and 1 base at J, with 6 bases in the middle. Germline lookup yields CDR1 SGHTA and CDR2 FQGTGA. In DNA form, the CDR3 reads TGTGCCAGCAGCTTAATAGGAGGCACAGATACGCAGTATTTT. It translates to CASSLIGGTDTQYF.

The chain has TRBV4-3 and TRBJ1-2; 9 positions match TRBD1. From germline, CDR1 is LGHNA and CDR2 YSLEER. This CDR3 region has 16 residues. V shed 0 bases, J shed 4 bases, and the junction held 6 bases outside the gene matches. CDR3 loop: CASSQEGTGSFYGYTF. Here the CDR3 DNA reads TGCGCCAGCAGCCAAGAAGGGACAGGGAGTTTCTATGGCTACACCTTC.

The chain employs TRBV14 and TRBJ2-3, with 11 positions matching TRBD2. The V and J ends lost 1 base and 3 bases, in that order; junction bases with no gene match: 3. CDR1 is SGHDN, CDR2 FVKESK, per germline. The CDR3 length is 16 residues. The CDR3 reads CASSQGASGGTDTQYF. CDR3 DNA sequence: TGTGCCAGCAGCCAAGGAGCTAGCGGGGGGACAGATACGCAGTATTTT.

V and J are TRBV11-3 and TRBJ1-3; unclear D gene. The CDR3 sequence is 14 residues long. The V and J ends lost 0 bases and 0 bases respectively, with 3 bases between them. Germline values: CDR1 SGHNT, CDR2 YENEEA. CDR3 amino acids: CASSLEYSGNTIYF. CDR3 nucleotides: TGTGCCAGCAGCTTAGAGTACTCTGGAAACACCATATATTTT.

The chain carries TRBV28 and TRBJ1-5; TRBD1 might be the D (6 bases). This CDR3 comprises 13 residues. Germline values: CDR1 MDHEN, CDR2 SYDVKM. Trimming took 11 bases from V and 4 from J, leaving 15 bases between them. CDR3 sequence: CAAAGARNQPQHF. The CDR3 nucleotides are TGTGCCGCGGCGGGGGCTCGGAATCAGCCCCAGCATTTT.

The chain's CDR3 is CASKERLTDTQYF. In nucleotides, the CDR3 is TGTGCCAGTAAGGAGCGGCTCACAGATACGCAGTATTTT. J is TRBJ2-3 and V is TRBV19; D is possibly TRBD2 (5 bases). Germline CDR1 is LNHDA and CDR2 is SQIVND (reference sequence). CDR3 length: 13 amino acids. The V gene lost 7 bases and the J gene lost 2 bases, with 10 bases spanning the gap.

CDR3 DNA: TGTGCCAGCAAGGGCGGGACAGGGAACACTGAAGCTTTCTTT. It yields the protein CASKGGTGNTEAFF. The chain combines TRBV27 with TRBJ1-1; 8 bases align to TRBD1. The germline V gene encodes CDR1 MNHEY and CDR2 SMNVEV (reference sequence). The CDR3 runs 14 residues. Trimming removed 7 bases from V and 1 base from J; junction bases left unmatched: 5.

CDR3 in DNA: TGCGCCAGCAGCCAAGCCAGGGTGAACACTGAAGCTTTCTTT. Protein sequence: CASSQARVNTEAFF. The chain is built from TRBV4-3 and TRBJ1-1; TRBD1 might be the D (5 bases). The V end lost 1 base, the J end lost 0 bases, and 6 bases lay between the germline ends. The CDR3 runs to 14 residues. The germline CDR1 and CDR2 sequences are LGHNA and YSLEER.

This sequence joins TRBV5-4 and TRBJ2-1; D not certain. Germline-derived CDR1 and CDR2 are SGHNT and YYREEE (reference sequence). The CDR3 contains 13 residues. V lost 0 bases and J lost 5, with 6 bases in between. The CDR3 region has the DNA TGTGCCAGCAGCTTGGAATTCAACAATGAGCAGTTCTTC. Its protein is CASSLEFNNEQFF.

Only one count was recorded for this clone. Other DNA sequences from this sample encode an identical CDR3 as well. The V call is TRBV28, the J call TRBJ2-5, with D tentatively TRBD1 (6 bases). In germline, CDR1 is MDHEN, CDR2 SYDVKM. V was cut by 2 bases and J by 4 bases, with 8 bases left in between. The CDR3 loop spans 13 amino acids. The CDR3 nucleotides are TGTGCCAGCAGTTTAGGGGGCAGAGAGACCCAGTACTTC. Its protein is CASSLGGRETQYF. The full variable domain, its missing parts supplied by reference TRBV28 and TRBJ2-5, is DVKVTQSSRYLVKRTGEKVFLECVQDMDHENMFWYRQDPGLGLRLIYFSYDVKMKEKGDIPEGYSVSREKKERFSLILESASTNQTSMYLCASSLGGRETQYFGPGTRLLVL.

This clone was observed once. The chain joins TRBV19 to TRBJ1-6; TRBD1 is a possible D gene (6 bases). The germline V and J ends were trimmed by 7 bases and 7 bases, with 20 bases remaining between them. The CDR3 is made up of 16 amino acids. Germline CDR1 and CDR2: LNHDA and SQIVND (reference sequence). The CDR3 DNA reads as TGTGCCAGTACTGGGGCGAACAGGGAACGGAATTCACCCCTCCACTTT. Amino acids: CASTGANRERNSPLHF.

A few counts support this clone. This chain uses TRBV5-1 with TRBJ1-1, with D possibly matching TRBD1 (6 bases). Germline CDR1 SGHRS, CDR2 YFSETQ. The CDR3 runs to 13 residues. Trimming cost V 0 bases and J 5 bases, with 8 bases left between them. Here the CDR3 reads CASSLDRETEAFF. The DNA for the CDR3 is TGCGCCAGCAGCTTGGACAGGGAGACTGAAGCTTTCTTT.

Here the CDR3 reads CASSFLVTDTQYF. The CDR3 nucleotides read TGTGCCAGCAGTTTTTTAGTCACAGATACGCAGTATTTT. V is TRBV12-3 or TRBV12-4 and J is TRBJ2-3; no firm D call. V shed 3 bases and J shed 2 bases, with 6 bases lying between them. The CDR3 is made up of 13 amino acids.

The J gene is TRBJ2-7, the V gene TRBV7-9, with TRBD1 as a possible D gene (5 bases). Trimming pared 5 bases from V and 5 bases from J, leaving 10 bases between. Germline loops: CDR1 SEHNR, CDR2 FQNEAQ (reference sequence). The CDR3 is 12 amino acids. The CDR3 spells CASSPGLDEQYF. The CDR3 DNA follows: TGTGCCAGCAGCCCAGGGTTGGACGAGCAGTACTTC.

The chain has TRBV7-9 and TRBJ1-1, with D unresolved. Germline V gene lookup returns CDR1 SEHNR and CDR2 FQNEAQ (reference sequence). Trimming removed 1 base at V and 2 bases at J, with 8 bases between. The CDR3 has 14 residues. The CDR3 here is CASSLGAANTEAFF. DNA of the CDR3: TGTGCCAGCAGCTTAGGAGCGGCAAACACTGAAGCTTTCTTT.

The chain couples TRBV5-8 to TRBJ2-2; 12 bases are shared with TRBD2. The CDR3 covers 15 residues. Germline lookup yields CDR1 SGHTS and CDR2 YDEGEE. The J segment lost 6 bases and the V segment lost 1 base, leaving 1 base of the junction unmatched. This CDR3 reads CASSLTSGRPGELFF. DNA of the CDR3: TGTGCCAGCAGCTTGACTAGCGGGAGGCCCGGGGAGCTGTTTTTT.

The gene calls are TRBV5-4 and TRBJ2-7; possibly TRBD2 for D (6 bases). Trimming removed 4 bases from V and 0 bases from J, with 14 bases in between. In germline, CDR1 is SGHNT, CDR2 YYREEE (reference sequence). The CDR3 loop spans 15 amino acids. The DNA for the CDR3 is TGTGCCAGCAGCCGTCCGGCTAGCGACTCCTACGAGCAGTACTTC. Its protein is CASSRPASDSYEQYF.

The chain is built from TRBV5-6 and TRBJ1-5, with D uncertain. V lost 2 bases and J 3 bases, leaving 6 bases between the germline ends. CDR1 SGHDT and CDR2 YYEEEE come from the germline V gene. The CDR3 consists of 13 residues. CDR3 in amino acids: CASSFGVNQPQHF. For the CDR3, the DNA is TGTGCCAGCAGCTTCGGAGTCAATCAGCCCCAGCATTTT.

The chain is built from TRBV7-3 and TRBJ1-5; 7 nucleotides line up with TRBD1. The CDR3 consists of 18 residues. After removal of 4 bases from V and 0 bases from J, the junction contained 12 bases not matched to a gene. Germline loops: CDR1 SGHTA, CDR2 FQGTGA. CDR3 DNA sequence: TGTGCCAGCAGCTCGACCAGGGACAGAAGTTATAGCAATCAGCCCCAGCATTTT. Its protein product is CASSSTRDRSYSNQPQHF. Full variable domain (missing parts from reference TRBV7-3 and TRBJ1-5): GAGVSQTPSNKVTEKGKYVELRCDPISGHTALYWYRQSLGQGPEFLIYFQGTGAADDSGLPNDRFFAVRPEGSVSTLKIQRTERGDSAVYLCASSSTRDRSYSNQPQHFGDGTRLSIL.

The chain recombines TRBV3-1 (or the pseudogene TRBV3-2) with TRBJ2-7; TRBD1 matches at 8 bases. J was trimmed by 2 bases and V by 4 bases; bases with no gene match: 4. CDR3 size: 14 residues. Germline V gene sequence: CDR1 LGHDT, CDR2 YNNKEL (reference sequence). The CDR3 protein is CASSPGTGTYEQYF. DNA for the CDR3: TGTGCCAGCAGCCCCGGGACAGGTACCTACGAGCAGTACTTC.

The rearrangement uses TRBV14 and TRBJ1-1; weak D call: TRBD1 (5 bases). Deletions cut 2 bases from V and 5 bases from J, with 12 bases between. The CDR3 consists of 14 residues. In germline, CDR1 is SGHDN, CDR2 FVKESK. The CDR3 reads CASSQRWGRTEAFF. The CDR3 nucleotides are TGTGCCAGCAGCCAACGATGGGGGAGGACTGAAGCTTTCTTT.

The chain joins TRBV19 to TRBJ1-4; 8 bases map to TRBD1. Germline V lookup: CDR1 LNHDA, CDR2 SQIVND (reference sequence). Germline trimming cut 0 bases from V and 10 bases from J; bases unmatched to any gene: 4. The CDR3 totals 14 residues. The CDR3 loop reads CASSIEDRVAKLFF. The CDR3 DNA reads as TGTGCCAGTAGTATAGAGGACAGGGTGGCAAAACTGTTTTTT.